This T cell receptor beta chain is drawn from a study of metastatic and nonmetastatic thyroid tumors. MiXCR reprocessed the PCR reads for TCRdb. The sample contains about 25,000 clones, around 20% of which appear only once. Many counts were recorded for this clone. Germline V gives CDR1 SGHRS, CDR2 YFSETQ. V shed 0 bases and J 8 bases; nucleotides not matched to a gene: 4. This CDR3 is built from 14 residues. Before thyroid surgery, none of the patients had received any treatment. The chain joins TRBV5-1 to TRBJ1-2, with TRBD1 matching 10 bases. The sequenced material came from blood. The source of this sequence is a male donor with papillary thyroid cancer or a benign thyroid nodule (not recorded which). Some clones in this sample may be carry-over from other donors' samples. The CDR3, as DNA: TGCGCCAGCAGCTTGGGGGGGACAGGGGACGGCTACACCTTC. It encodes CASSLGGTGDGYTF. The whole variable domain, remainder taken from reference TRBV5-1 and TRBJ1-2, is KAGVTQTPRYLIKTRGQQVTLSCSPISGHRSVSWYQQTPGQGLQFLFEYFSETQRNKGNFPGRFSGRQFSNSRSEMNVSTLELGDSALYLCASSLGGTGDGYTFGSGTRLTVV.